The 10 T cell receptor beta chains in this list originate from one sample, sequenced in a study of beta chain features in type 1 diabetes. Expressed TCRB transcripts were sequenced after all isolated RNA was converted to cDNA. Here immunoSEQ multiplex PCR was the method, and the copy in TCRdb shows in-frame clones only, minus some. The data contain 810,000 or so clones, roughly 15% of them seen just once; the ten biggest clones take up about 0.02%. The sequenced sample was naive CD4+ T cells from blood. These receptors were obtained from a woman younger than 30 in good health.

This rearrangement joins TRBV4-2 to TRBJ1-1, with D possibly matching TRBD1 (5 bases). This CDR3 has 12 amino acids. The V end was cut by 3 bases, the J end by 7 bases, with 9 bases between. Germline lookup yields CDR1 LGHNA and CDR2 YNFKEQ. CDR3 bases: TGTGCCAGCAGCCAGGGACGGGATGAAGCTTTCTTT. The encoded protein is CASSQGRDEAFF.

This clone showed up just a few times. The chain employs TRBV29-1 and TRBJ2-3; D may match TRBD1 or TRBD2 (6 bases each). The germline V and J ends were trimmed by 4 bases and 0 bases, with 11 bases remaining between them. The germline V gene has CDR1 SQVTM and CDR2 ANQGSEA. The CDR3 loop spans 14 amino acids. CDR3 DNA sequence: TGCAGCGTTGTGGGGGGCTTTAGCACAGATACGCAGTATTTT. This translates into CSVVGGFSTDTQYF.

The chain links TRBV7-8 to TRBJ2-7; D is ambiguous. Germline lookup yields CDR1 SGHVS and CDR2 FQNEAQ. The CDR3 consists of 14 residues. Trimming left V 1 base short and J 4 bases short, with 11 bases between. CDR3 residues: CASSLGSVPYEQYF. For the CDR3, the DNA is TGTGCCAGCAGCTTAGGGTCCGTACCTTACGAGCAGTACTTC.

In its sample, this clone was seen a few times. The chain uses TRBV5-4 and TRBJ1-4; 7 bases align to TRBD1. The CDR3 is 14 amino acids. The V gene's germline CDR1 is SGHNT and CDR2 YYREEE (reference sequence). Losses at the gene ends were 4 bases for V and 6 bases for J; bases not matched to a gene: 6. The CDR3 spells CASSASGGDEKLFF. The CDR3, as DNA: TGTGCCAGCAGCGCTTCAGGGGGGGATGAAAAACTGTTTTTT.

This clone has just a few counts. Other DNA sequences from this sample encode an identical CDR3 as well. The chain joins TRBV27 to TRBJ2-1; 8 bases are a match to TRBD2. Trimming removed 4 bases from V and 0 bases from J; junction bases left unmatched: 2. Germline CDR1 MNHEY, CDR2 SMNVEV (reference sequence). CDR3 length: 15 residues. The CDR3 DNA is TGTGCCAGCAGTTCCAGCGGGAGCTCCTACAATGAGCAGTTCTTC. Translating gives CASSSSGSSYNEQFF.

The rearrangement uses TRBV25-1 and TRBJ2-1; 7 positions agree with TRBD1. The CDR3 is 14 amino acids. CDR1 is MGHDK and CDR2 is SYGVNS in the germline V gene. V shed 6 bases, J shed 4 bases, and the junction held 6 bases outside the gene matches. This CDR3 is CASRTRDSYNEQFF. The CDR3 DNA reads TGTGCCAGCAGAACCCGGGACAGTTACAATGAGCAGTTCTTC.

This chain links TRBV7-9 with TRBJ2-3, with a tentative D call TRBD2 (6 bases). The CDR3 sequence is 14 residues long. Germline V gene data show CDR1 as SEHNR and CDR2 as FQNEAQ (reference sequence). The germline V and J ends were trimmed by 5 bases and 0 bases, with 9 bases remaining between them. This CDR3 is CASSASGSTDTQYF. The CDR3 coding sequence is TGTGCCAGCAGCGCCAGCGGGAGCACAGATACGCAGTATTTT.

The sample holds a few counts of this clone. The rearrangement links TRBV10-3 to TRBJ2-5; 9 bases map to TRBD1. The trim removed 7 bases at V and 5 bases at J, leaving 5 bases unmatched. The CDR3 length is 13 residues. Germline lookup yields CDR1 ENHRY and CDR2 SYGVKD. In DNA form, the CDR3 reads TGTGCCATCATGGGACAGGGTCAGGAGACCCAGTACTTC. It specifies CAIMGQGQETQYF.

The chain employs TRBV5-1 and TRBJ2-2; 8 bases align to TRBD2. The V and J ends lost 4 bases and 2 bases, in that order; junction bases with no gene match: 4. Germline assignment: CDR1 SGHRS and CDR2 YFSETQ. CDR3 length: 15 amino acids. CDR3: CASSVAGTNTGELFF. The CDR3 DNA is TGCGCCAGCAGCGTAGCGGGAACTAACACCGGGGAGCTGTTTTTT.

The chain links TRBV4-2 to TRBJ2-5; D ambiguous. The CDR3 is 13 residues long. V gave up 0 bases and J gave up 5 bases, with 7 bases separating them. Looked up from germline, CDR1 is LGHNA and CDR2 is YNFKEQ. CDR3 sequence (DNA): TGTGCCAGCAGCCAAGATTGGGGTGAGACCCAGTACTTC. Protein sequence: CASSQDWGETQYF.